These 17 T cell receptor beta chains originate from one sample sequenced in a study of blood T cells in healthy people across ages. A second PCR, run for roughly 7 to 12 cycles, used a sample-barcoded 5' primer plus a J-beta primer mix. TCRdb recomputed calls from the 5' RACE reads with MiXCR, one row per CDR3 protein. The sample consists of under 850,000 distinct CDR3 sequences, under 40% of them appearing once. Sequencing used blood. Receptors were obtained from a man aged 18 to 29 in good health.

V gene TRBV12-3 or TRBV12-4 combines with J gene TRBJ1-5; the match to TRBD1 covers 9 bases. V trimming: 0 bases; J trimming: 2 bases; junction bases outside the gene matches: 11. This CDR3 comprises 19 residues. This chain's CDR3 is CASSLASWEDRGGNQPQHF. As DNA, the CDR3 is TGTGCCAGCAGTTTAGCGTCTTGGGAGGACAGGGGTGGCAATCAGCCCCAGCATTTT.

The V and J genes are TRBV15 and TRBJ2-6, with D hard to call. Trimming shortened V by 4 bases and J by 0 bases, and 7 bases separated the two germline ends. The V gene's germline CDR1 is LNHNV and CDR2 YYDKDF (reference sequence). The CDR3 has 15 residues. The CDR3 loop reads CATSTEPSGANVLTF. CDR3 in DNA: TGTGCCACCAGCACCGAACCCTCTGGGGCCAACGTCCTGACTTTC. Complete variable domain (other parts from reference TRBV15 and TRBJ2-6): DAMVIQNPRYQVTQFGKPVTLSCSQTLNHNVMYWYQQKSSQAPKLLFHYYDKDFNNEADTPDNFQSRRPNTSFCFLDIRSPGLGDTAMYLCATSTEPSGANVLTFGAGSRLTVL.

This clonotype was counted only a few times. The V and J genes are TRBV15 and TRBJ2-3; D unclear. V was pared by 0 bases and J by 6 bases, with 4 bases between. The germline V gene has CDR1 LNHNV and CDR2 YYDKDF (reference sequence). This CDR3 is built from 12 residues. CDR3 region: CATSRDSDTQYF. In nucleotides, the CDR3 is TGTGCCACCAGCAGAGATTCCGATACGCAGTATTTT.

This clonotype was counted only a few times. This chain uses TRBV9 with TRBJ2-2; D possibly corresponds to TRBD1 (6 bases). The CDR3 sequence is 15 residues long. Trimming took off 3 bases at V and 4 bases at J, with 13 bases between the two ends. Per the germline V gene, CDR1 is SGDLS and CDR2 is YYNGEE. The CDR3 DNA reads TGTGCCAGCAGCGCCCGACAGGCGCGCACCGGGGAGCTGTTTTTT. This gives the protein CASSARQARTGELFF.

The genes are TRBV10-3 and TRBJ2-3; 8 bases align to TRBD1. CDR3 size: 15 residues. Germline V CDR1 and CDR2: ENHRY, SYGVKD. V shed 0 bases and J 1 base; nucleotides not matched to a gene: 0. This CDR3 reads CAISESDRGTDTQYF. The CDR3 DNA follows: TGTGCCATCAGTGAGTCGGACAGGGGCACAGATACGCAGTATTTT.

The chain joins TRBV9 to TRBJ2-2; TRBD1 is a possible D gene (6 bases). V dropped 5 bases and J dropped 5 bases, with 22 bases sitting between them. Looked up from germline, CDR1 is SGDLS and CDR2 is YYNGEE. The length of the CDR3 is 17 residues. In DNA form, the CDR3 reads TGTGCCAGCAGGCCTACCGCGGACAGTTTTACTACCGGGGAGCTGTTTTTT. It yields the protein CASRPTADSFTTGELFF.

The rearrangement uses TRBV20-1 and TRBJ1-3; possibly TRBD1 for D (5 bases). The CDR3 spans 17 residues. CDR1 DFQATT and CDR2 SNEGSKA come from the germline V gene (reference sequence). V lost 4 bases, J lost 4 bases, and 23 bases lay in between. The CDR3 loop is CSAILRDRQTYGNTIYF. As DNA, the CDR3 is TGCAGTGCTATTTTGAGGGACCGCCAGACCTACGGAAACACCATATATTTT.

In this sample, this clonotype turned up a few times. The CDR3 protein is CASSYHLRDLGETQYF. DNA for the CDR3: TGTGCCAGCAGTTACCATTTGCGGGACCTGGGAGAGACCCAGTACTTC. V and J are TRBV6-6 and TRBJ2-5; maybe TRBD2 (6 bases). Trimming pared 2 bases from V and 4 bases from J, leaving 17 bases between. Germline CDR1 is MNHNY and CDR2 is SVGAGI (reference sequence). This CDR3 has 16 residues.

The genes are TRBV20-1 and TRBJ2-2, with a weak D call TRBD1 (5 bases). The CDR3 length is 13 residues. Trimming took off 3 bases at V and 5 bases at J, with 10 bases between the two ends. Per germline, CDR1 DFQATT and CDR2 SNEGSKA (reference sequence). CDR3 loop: CSASWTITGELFF. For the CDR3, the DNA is TGCAGTGCTAGTTGGACAATAACCGGGGAGCTGTTTTTT.

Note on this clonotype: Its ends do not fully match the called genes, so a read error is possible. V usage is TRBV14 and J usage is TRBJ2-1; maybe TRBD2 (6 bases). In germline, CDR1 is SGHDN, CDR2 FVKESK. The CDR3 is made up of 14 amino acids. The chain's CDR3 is CAGSLMTSYNEQFF. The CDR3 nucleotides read TGTGCCGGCAGCCTTATGACTAGCTACAATGAGCAGTTCTTC.

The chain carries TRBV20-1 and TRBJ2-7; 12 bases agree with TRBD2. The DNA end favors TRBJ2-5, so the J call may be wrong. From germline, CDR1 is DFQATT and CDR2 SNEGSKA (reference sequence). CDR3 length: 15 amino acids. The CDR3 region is CSAQNPGLAGETQYF. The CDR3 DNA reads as TGCAGTGCCCAAAACCCGGGACTAGCGGGTGAGACCCAGTACTTC.

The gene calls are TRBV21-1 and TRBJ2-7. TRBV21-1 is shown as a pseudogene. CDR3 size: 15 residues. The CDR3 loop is CASTRSRTHSYEQYF. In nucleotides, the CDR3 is TGTGCCAGCACCAGATCTAGGACCCACTCCTACGAGCAGTACTTC.

As DNA, the CDR3 is TGTGCCAGCAGCCTCTCTAGGGGGCACGAGCAGTACTTC. Protein sequence: CASSLSRGHEQYF. The J gene is TRBJ2-7, the V gene TRBV7-2, with TRBD1 matching 7 bases. Germline trimming cut 5 bases from V and 5 bases from J; bases unmatched to any gene: 6. Germline loops: CDR1 SGHTA, CDR2 FQGNSA. The CDR3 loop spans 13 amino acids.

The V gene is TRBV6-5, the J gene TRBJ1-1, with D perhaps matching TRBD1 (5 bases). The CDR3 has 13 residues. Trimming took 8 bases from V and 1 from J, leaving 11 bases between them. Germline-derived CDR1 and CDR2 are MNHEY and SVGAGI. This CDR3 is CASSKTANTEAFF. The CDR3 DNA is TGTGCCAGCTCCAAGACAGCGAACACTGAAGCTTTCTTT.

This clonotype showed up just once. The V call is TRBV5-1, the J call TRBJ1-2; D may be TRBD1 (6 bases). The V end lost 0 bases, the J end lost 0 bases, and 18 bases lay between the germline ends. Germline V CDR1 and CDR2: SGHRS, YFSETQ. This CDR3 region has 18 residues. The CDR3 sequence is CASSLDPGGGKTNYGYTF. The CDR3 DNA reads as TGCGCCAGCAGCTTGGACCCCGGGGGGGGCAAAACTAACTATGGCTACACCTTC.

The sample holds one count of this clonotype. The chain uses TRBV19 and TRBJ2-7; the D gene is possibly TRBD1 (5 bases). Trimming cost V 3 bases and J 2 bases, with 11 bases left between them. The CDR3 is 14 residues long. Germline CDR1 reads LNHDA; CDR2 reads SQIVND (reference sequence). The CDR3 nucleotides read TGTGCCAGTAGTATCTGGGGCGGCACCTACGAGCAGTACTTC. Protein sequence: CASSIWGGTYEQYF.

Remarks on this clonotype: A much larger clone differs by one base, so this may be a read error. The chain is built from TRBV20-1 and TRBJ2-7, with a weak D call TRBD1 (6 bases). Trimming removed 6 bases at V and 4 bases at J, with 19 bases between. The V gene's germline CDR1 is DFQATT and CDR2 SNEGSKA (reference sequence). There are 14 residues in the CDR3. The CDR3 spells CSATPDRPVYEQYF. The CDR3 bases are TGCAGTGCCACACCCGACAGGCCAGTTTACGAGCAGTACTTC.